This record covers a single TCR beta chain. Germline V gives CDR1 SGHAT, CDR2 FQNNGV. Trimming removed 0 bases from V and 1 base from J, with 6 bases in between. CDR3 size: 14 residues. Participants were aged roughly 18 to 100 years from around 26 US areas. Researchers sorted participants into cohorts using their self-reported clinical history. This record comes from a study of blood T cell repertoires in COVID-19. Study at large: Sample material is recorded as cDNA or gDNA derived from T cells, B-cell-depleted T cells, or PBMCs.

Sequencing used immunoSEQ multiplex PCR; TCRdb keeps in-frame clones, though not all of them. The sample holds approximately 330,000 clones; around 92% are singletons and the top ten take over 9%. The clonotype was recovered from a woman aged 25 to 39 who had recovered from COVID-19. The sequenced sample consisted of PBMCs or T cells enriched from blood (not recorded which). This sequence joins TRBV11-2 and TRBJ1-2; D ambiguous. CDR3 DNA sequence: TGTGCCAGCAGCTTAGATCCGAGTAACTATGGCTACACCTTC. As protein: CASSLDPSNYGYTF.